Below, one T cell receptor (beta chain) is given with its context. The data are from a study of blood T cell repertoires in COVID-19. TCRdb's copy holds only in-frame clones and misses some; the assay was immunoSEQ multiplex PCR. The sample includes a few hundred thousand clones, 87% of them seen just once. Categorization into cohorts depended on clinical history that participants reported. The sequenced material came from PBMCs or T cells enriched from blood (not recorded which). The receptor comes from a woman in her thirties who had recovered from COVID-19.

This CDR3 reads CASKAAENTEAFF. The CDR3 nucleotides are TGTGCCAGCAAGGCGGCAGAGAACACTGAAGCTTTCTTT. The chain links TRBV2 to TRBJ1-1, with D hard to call. This CDR3 spans 13 amino acids. Germline CDR1 SNHLY, CDR2 FYNNEI. V shed 7 bases and J shed 1 base, with 10 bases lying between them.